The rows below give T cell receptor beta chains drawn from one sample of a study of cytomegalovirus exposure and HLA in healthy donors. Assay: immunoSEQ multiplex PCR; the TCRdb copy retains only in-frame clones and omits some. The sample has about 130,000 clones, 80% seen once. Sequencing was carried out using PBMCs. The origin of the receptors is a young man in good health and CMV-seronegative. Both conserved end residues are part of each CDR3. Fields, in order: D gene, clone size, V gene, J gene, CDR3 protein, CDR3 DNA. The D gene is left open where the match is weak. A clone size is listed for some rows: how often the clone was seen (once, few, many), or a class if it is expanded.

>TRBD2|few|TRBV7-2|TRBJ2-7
CASSLRTSGDLSSYEQYF
TGTGCCAGCAGCTTAAGAACTAGCGGAGATTTAAGCTCCTACGAGCAGTACTTC
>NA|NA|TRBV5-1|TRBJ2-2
CASRVIEGGELFF
TGCGCCAGCAGAGTAATTGAGGGCGGGGAGCTGTTTTTT
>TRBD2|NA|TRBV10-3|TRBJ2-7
CAIRLAGDPYEQYF
TGTGCCATCAGACTAGCGGGAGACCCCTACGAGCAGTACTTC
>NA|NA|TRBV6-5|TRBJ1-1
CASRLQAYGNTEAFF
TGTGCCAGCAGGCTCCAGGCCTACGGGAACACTGAAGCTTTCTTT
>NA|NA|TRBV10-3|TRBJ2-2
CAISESKAGSGTGELFF
TGTGCCATCAGTGAGTCGAAAGCCGGGAGCGGAACCGGGGAGCTGTTTTTT
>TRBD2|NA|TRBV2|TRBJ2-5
CASSERTSGAGRTQYF
TGTGCCAGCAGTGAAAGGACTAGCGGAGCTGGGAGGACCCAGTACTTC
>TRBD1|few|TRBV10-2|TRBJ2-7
CASSESKGTGGYEQYF
TGCGCCAGCAGTGAGTCGAAAGGGACAGGGGGCTACGAGCAGTACTTC
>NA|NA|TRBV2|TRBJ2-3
CASNERTADTQYF
TGTGCCAGCAATGAACGCACTGCAGATACGCAGTATTTT
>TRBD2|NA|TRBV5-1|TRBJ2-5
CASSASGSFETQYF
TGCGCCAGCAGCGCTAGCGGTAGCTTCGAGACCCAGTACTTC
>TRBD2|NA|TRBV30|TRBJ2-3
CAWSLKLAGGPWYGTDTQYF
TGTGCCTGGAGCCTTAAACTAGCGGGAGGGCCCTGGTATGGGACAGATACGCAGTATTTT
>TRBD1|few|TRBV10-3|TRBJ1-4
CAISDRDRDEKLFF
TGTGCCATCAGTGACCGGGACAGGGACGAAAAACTGTTTTTT
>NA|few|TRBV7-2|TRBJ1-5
CASSYPGGNQPQHF
TGTGCCAGCAGCTACCCAGGGGGCAATCAGCCCCAGCATTTT
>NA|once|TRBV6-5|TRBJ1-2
CASSRDIFYGYTF
TGTGCCAGCAGTCGGGACATATTCTATGGCTACACCTTC
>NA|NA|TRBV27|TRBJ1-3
CASSLRGVSGNTIYF
TGTGCCAGCAGTTTAAGGGGCGTCTCTGGAAACACCATATATTTT
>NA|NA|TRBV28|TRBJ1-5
CASSLSLTYRGDQPQHF
TGTGCCAGCAGTTTATCCCTCACTTATCGGGGGGATCAGCCCCAGCATTTT
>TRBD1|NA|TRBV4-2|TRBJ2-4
CASSHETRGPKNIQYF
TGTGCCAGCAGCCATGAAACGAGGGGGCCCAAAAACATTCAGTACTTC
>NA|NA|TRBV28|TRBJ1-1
CASRLSSMPEAFF
TGTGCCAGCCGACTTAGCAGCATGCCTGAAGCTTTCTTT
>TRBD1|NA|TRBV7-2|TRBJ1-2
CASSTQRTGAYGYTF
TGTGCCAGCAGCACCCAACGGACAGGAGCCTATGGCTACACCTTC
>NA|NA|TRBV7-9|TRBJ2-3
CASSFEGARRDTQYF
TGTGCCAGCAGCTTTGAAGGGGCGAGACGAGATACGCAGTATTTT
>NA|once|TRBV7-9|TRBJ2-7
CASSHDPLGLYEQYF
TGTGCCAGCAGCCACGACCCACTGGGGCTGTACGAGCAGTACTTC
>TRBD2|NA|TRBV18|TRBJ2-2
CASSPTALADTGELFF
TGTGCCAGCTCGCCTACCGCGCTAGCGGACACCGGGGAGCTGTTTTTT
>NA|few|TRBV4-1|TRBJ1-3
CASSQRQRPGNTIYF
TGCGCCAGCAGCCAAAGACAGAGACCTGGAAACACCATATATTTT
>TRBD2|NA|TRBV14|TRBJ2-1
CASSILAGTYNEQFF
TGTGCCAGCAGCATACTAGCGGGAACCTACAATGAGCAGTTCTTC
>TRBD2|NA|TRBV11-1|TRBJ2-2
CASSWLAVNGAGELFF
TGTGCCAGCAGCTGGCTAGCGGTCAATGGGGCCGGGGAGCTGTTTTTT
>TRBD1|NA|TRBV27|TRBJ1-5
CASSLGQKNQPQHF
TGTGCCAGCAGTTTGGGACAGAAGAATCAGCCCCAGCATTTT
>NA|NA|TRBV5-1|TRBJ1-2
CASSDSGTSYGYTF
TGCGCCAGCAGCGACAGCGGGACAAGCTATGGCTACACCTTC
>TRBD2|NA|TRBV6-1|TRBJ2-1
CASSETLAGDEQFF
TGTGCCAGCAGTGAAACACTAGCGGGAGATGAGCAGTTCTTC
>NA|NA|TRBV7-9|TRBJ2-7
CSSSLYYEQYF
TGTTCCAGCAGCTTATATTACGAGCAGTACTTC
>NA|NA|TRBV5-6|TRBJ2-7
CASSFGRGFTYEQYF
TGTGCCAGCAGCTTCGGCAGGGGCTTTACCTACGAGCAGTACTTC
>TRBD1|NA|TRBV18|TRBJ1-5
CASSEQGVYQPQHF
TGTGCCAGCTCAGAACAGGGGGTTTATCAGCCCCAGCATTTT
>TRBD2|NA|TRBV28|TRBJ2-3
CASSTPSERGITDTQYF
TGTGCCAGCAGTACCCCGTCAGAGCGGGGTATCACAGATACGCAGTATTTT
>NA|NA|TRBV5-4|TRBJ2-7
CASSLPAGSREQYF
TGTGCCAGCAGCCTTCCTGCGGGGTCACGCGAGCAGTACTTC
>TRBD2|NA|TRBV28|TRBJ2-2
CASSQPSGRTGELFF
TGTGCCAGCAGTCAACCTAGCGGGAGAACCGGGGAGCTGTTTTTT
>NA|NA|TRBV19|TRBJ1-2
CASSFRSYLYGYTF
TGTGCCAGTAGTTTTCGCTCCTACCTCTATGGCTACACCTTC
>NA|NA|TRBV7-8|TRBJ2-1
CASSLSMQQFF
TGTGCCAGCAGCCTATCTATGCAGCAGTTCTTC
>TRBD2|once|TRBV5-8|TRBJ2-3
CASSPRTSGRVSADTQYF
TGTGCCAGCAGCCCAAGGACTAGCGGGAGGGTCTCGGCAGATACGCAGTATTTT
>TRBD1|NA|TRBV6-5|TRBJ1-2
CASSYPDRGRVGYTF
TGTGCCAGCAGTTACCCCGACAGGGGGCGAGTTGGCTACACCTTC
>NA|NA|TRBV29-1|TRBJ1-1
CSVGDTNTEAFF
TGCAGCGTGGGAGATACGAACACTGAAGCTTTCTTT
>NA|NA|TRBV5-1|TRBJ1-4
CASSPPLGATNEKLFF
TGCGCCAGCAGCCCCCCTCTGGGCGCAACTAATGAAAAACTGTTTTTT
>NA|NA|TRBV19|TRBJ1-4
CASSHTTRLFGEKLFF
TGTGCCAGTAGTCACACAACTAGACTCTTCGGGGAAAAACTGTTTTTT
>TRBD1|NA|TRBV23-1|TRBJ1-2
CASSHTHSGTGEGGYTF
TGCGCCAGCAGTCACACACACTCCGGGACAGGGGAAGGTGGCTACACCTTC
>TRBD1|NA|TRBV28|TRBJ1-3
CASWDRSRNTIYF
TGTGCCAGCTGGGACAGGTCGCGAAACACCATATATTTT
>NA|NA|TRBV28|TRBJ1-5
CASSFIPGGNQPQHF
TGTGCCAGCAGTTTCATCCCCGGGGGCAATCAGCCCCAGCATTTT
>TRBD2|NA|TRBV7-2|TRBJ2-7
CASGLAGPRDEQYF
TGTGCCTCGGGACTAGCGGGACCTCGGGACGAGCAGTACTTC
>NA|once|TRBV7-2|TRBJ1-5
CASSLEQGRSNQPQHF
TGTGCCAGCAGCTTGGAACAGGGTCGGAGCAATCAGCCCCAGCATTTT
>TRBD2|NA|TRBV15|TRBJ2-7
CATSRGTSGGIGQYF
TGTGCCACCAGCAGAGGAACTAGCGGGGGGATAGGGCAGTACTTC
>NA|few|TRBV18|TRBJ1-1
CASSPFSTEAFF
TGTGCCAGCTCACCGTTCAGCACTGAAGCTTTCTTT
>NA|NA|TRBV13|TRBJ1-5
CASSSIQENQPQHF
TGTGCCAGCAGCTCAATTCAGGAAAATCAGCCCCAGCATTTT
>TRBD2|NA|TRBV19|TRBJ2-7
CASRTSGSYEQYF
TGTGCCAGCAGAACTAGCGGGAGCTACGAGCAGTACTTC
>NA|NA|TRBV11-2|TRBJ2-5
CASSSRGTQQETQYF
TGTGCCAGCAGCTCCCGCGGCACCCAGCAAGAGACCCAGTACTTC
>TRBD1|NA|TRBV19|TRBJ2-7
CASSIYRGYHYEQYF
TGTGCCAGTAGTATCTACAGGGGTTATCACTACGAGCAGTACTTC
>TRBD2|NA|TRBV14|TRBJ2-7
CASSQDSSGYEQYF
TGTGCCAGCAGCCAAGATTCTAGCGGCTACGAGCAGTACTTC
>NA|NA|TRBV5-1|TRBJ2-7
CASSSDYAYEQYF
TGCGCCAGCAGCTCGGACTATGCCTACGAGCAGTACTTC
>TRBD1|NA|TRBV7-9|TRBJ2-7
CASSPRGTGRWGYEQYF
TGTGCCAGCAGCCCGCGAGGGACAGGGCGCTGGGGGTACGAGCAGTACTTC